The 8 T cell receptor beta chains below come from one sample, sequenced in a study of blood T cell repertoires in COVID-19. The table came from immunoSEQ multiplex PCR; TCRdb's copy has only in-frame clones and leaves some out. Of roughly 100,000 clones detected, 75% to 95% appear once; the ten largest clones hold 5.5% to 7%. The specimen was peripheral blood. Receptors were obtained from a human donor in a cohort sampled during active COVID-19.

The chain couples TRBV11-2 to TRBJ1-1, with 8 nucleotides matching TRBD1. Germline V gives CDR1 SGHAT, CDR2 FQNNGV. This CDR3 region has 15 residues. The V gene end was trimmed by 4 bases and the J gene end by 4 bases; junction bases not matched to a gene: 8. The CDR3 reads CASSSLPGGGTEAFF. CDR3 bases: TGTGCCAGCAGCTCATTACCAGGGGGCGGCACTGAAGCTTTCTTT.

The chain uses TRBV15 and TRBJ1-4; D is ambiguous. CDR1 and CDR2 (germline): LNHNV, YYDKDF (reference sequence). This CDR3 spans 17 amino acids. Trimming took 0 bases from V and 4 from J, leaving 15 bases between them. The CDR3 is CATSRDVFGLINEKLFF. The CDR3 coding sequence is TGTGCCACCAGCAGAGATGTATTTGGACTAATTAATGAAAAACTGTTTTTT.

The chain is built from TRBV2 and TRBJ1-1; no clear D. The germline V gene encodes CDR1 SNHLY and CDR2 FYNNEI. This CDR3 contains 11 residues. CDR3 sequence (DNA): TGTGCTAGTACTCGGGTCACTGAAGCTTTCTTT. As protein: CASTRVTEAFF.

The V and J genes are TRBV5-5 and TRBJ1-5; D may be TRBD1 (5 bases). Trimming left V 1 base short and J 5 bases short, with 10 bases between. This CDR3 region has 14 residues. CDR1 is SGHKS, CDR2 YYEKEE, per germline (reference sequence). The CDR3, as DNA: TGTGCCAGCAGCTTGCAGCAGGGTTATCAGCCCCAGCATTTT. Its protein product is CASSLQQGYQPQHF. Variable domain in full (rest from reference TRBV5-5 and TRBJ1-5): DAGVTQSPTHLIKTRGQQVTLRCSPISGHKSVSWYQQVLGQGPQFIFQYYEKEERGRGNFPDRFSARQFPNYSSELNVNALLLGDSALYLCASSLQQGYQPQHFGDGTRLSIL.

V gene TRBV4-3 combines with J gene TRBJ2-1; the match to TRBD2 covers 7 bases. The germline gives CDR1 LGHNA, CDR2 YSLEER. V shed 4 bases, J shed 6 bases, and the junction held 15 bases outside the gene matches. The CDR3 sequence is 17 residues long. This chain's CDR3 is CASSLMPIAGVGNEQFF. CDR3 DNA: TGCGCCAGCAGCCTCATGCCCATAGCGGGCGTAGGCAATGAGCAGTTCTTC.

This clone was observed once. This chain links TRBV7-8 with TRBJ2-5; 11 bases map to TRBD2. Germline V gene lookup returns CDR1 SGHVS and CDR2 FQNEAQ. Losses at the gene ends were 4 bases for V and 5 bases for J; bases not matched to a gene: 12. The CDR3 spans 17 residues. DNA for the CDR3: TGTGCCAGCAGCTCGCCTCCGGGACTAGCGGAGGGGGAGACCCAGTACTTC. It translates to CASSSPPGLAEGETQYF. The full variable domain, completed using reference TRBV7-8 and TRBJ2-5, is GAGVSQSPRYKVAKRGQDVALRCDPISGHVSLFWYQQALGQGPEFLTYFQNEAQLDKSGLPSDRFFAERPEGSVSTLKIQRTQQEDSAVYLCASSSPPGLAEGETQYFGPGTRLLVL.

The chain recombines TRBV6-2 or TRBV6-3 with TRBJ2-1, with 11 nucleotides matching TRBD2. V was pared by 4 bases and J by 7 bases, with 15 bases of the junction left unmatched. The CDR3 consists of 18 residues. In germline, CDR1 is MNHEY, CDR2 SVGEGT. CDR3 DNA: TGTGCCAGCAGTTTCCCGATGTTAGCGGGAGGGCCGGGGAATGAGCAGTTCTTC. It yields the protein CASSFPMLAGGPGNEQFF.

The chain joins TRBV7-2 to TRBJ1-2, with D tentatively TRBD1 (5 bases). The V gene's germline CDR1 is SGHTA and CDR2 FQGNSA. This CDR3 contains 14 residues. Deletions cut 4 bases from V and 4 bases from J, with 13 bases between. The CDR3 sequence is CASSSRGEGYGYTF. CDR3 sequence (DNA): TGTGCCAGCAGCTCGCGGGGGGAAGGCTATGGCTACACCTTC.